This paragraph covers one TCR beta chain sequence. Per sample, approximately 540 nanograms of biopsy DNA were TCRB immunosequenced. The assay was immunoSEQ multiplex PCR, and TCRdb's table has in-frame clones only and misses some. The table includes approximately 27,000 clones, about four fifths detected once. These data belong to a study of T cell repertoires in ileal Crohn's disease. Germline V gene data show CDR1 as MGHDK and CDR2 as SYGVNS. The CDR3 is made up of 16 amino acids. With 5 bases removed from V and 4 bases from J, the gap between germline ends came to 20 bases. The V call is TRBV25-1, the J call TRBJ1-1, with D possibly being TRBD1 (6 bases). The material sequenced was ileal tissue. The TCR sequence derives from an adult with Crohn's disease. CDR3 amino acids: CASSPPRGSESTEAFF. CDR3 nucleotide sequence: TGTGCCAGCAGTCCCCCCAGGGGTTCAGAGAGCACTGAAGCTTTCTTT. Drawing the rest from reference TRBV25-1 and TRBJ1-1, the complete variable domain is EADIYQTPRYLVIGTGKKITLECSQTMGHDKMYWYQQDPGMELHLIHYSYGVNSTEKGDLSSESTVSRIRTEHFPLTLESARPSHTSQYLCASSPPRGSESTEAFFGQGTRLTVV.